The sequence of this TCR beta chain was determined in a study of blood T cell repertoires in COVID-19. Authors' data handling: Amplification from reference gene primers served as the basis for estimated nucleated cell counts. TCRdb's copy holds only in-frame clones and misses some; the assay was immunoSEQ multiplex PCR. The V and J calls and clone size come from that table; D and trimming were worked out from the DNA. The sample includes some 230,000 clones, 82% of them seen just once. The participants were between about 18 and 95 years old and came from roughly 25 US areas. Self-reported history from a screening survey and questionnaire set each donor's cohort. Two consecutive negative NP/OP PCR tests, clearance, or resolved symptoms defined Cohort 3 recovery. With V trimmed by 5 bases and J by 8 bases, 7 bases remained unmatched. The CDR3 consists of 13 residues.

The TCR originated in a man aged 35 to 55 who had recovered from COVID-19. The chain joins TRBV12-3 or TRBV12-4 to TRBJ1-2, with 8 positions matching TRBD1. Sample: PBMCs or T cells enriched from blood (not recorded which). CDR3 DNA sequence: TGTGCCAGCAGTCCGGACAGGGTGGGAGGCTACACCTTC. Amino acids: CASSPDRVGGYTF.